Listed here are 8 T cell receptor beta chains from one sample, sequenced in a study of shared clonotypes between healthy human individuals. Method: immunoSEQ multiplex PCR; TCRdb's copy keeps in-frame clones and lacks some. The repertoire holds 2.3 million or so clones, approximately 95% seen once, with about 0.39% in the top ten. The sequencing sample was made of naive CD4+ T cells from PBMCs. Subset: CD45RA+ positively selected. These receptor sequences come from a man between 18 and 35 years old in good health. Some clones in this sample may be carry-over from other donors' samples.

This clone was picked up a small number of times. The chain employs TRBV19 and TRBJ2-2; 10 bases are a match to TRBD2. The germline CDR1 and CDR2 sequences are LNHDA and SQIVND (reference sequence). This CDR3 spans 16 amino acids. J was trimmed by 7 bases and V by 4 bases; bases with no gene match: 9. The CDR3: CASSTTLRLAGGELFF. Written as DNA, the CDR3 is TGTGCCAGTAGTACCACTCTGCGACTAGCGGGCGGGGAGCTGTTTTTT.

This chain joins TRBV5-1 and TRBJ2-1; no definite D call. The V end lost 4 bases, the J end lost 2 bases, and 16 bases lay between the germline ends. Per germline, CDR1 SGHRS and CDR2 YFSETQ. The length of the CDR3 is 16 residues. The CDR3 DNA reads as TGCGCCAGCAGCGCGACCGGGCTTAAAACCTACAATGAGCAGTTCTTC. Protein sequence: CASSATGLKTYNEQFF. Based on the CDR3 plus reference TRBV5-1 and TRBJ2-1, the full variable domain is KAGVTQTPRYLIKTRGQQVTLSCSPISGHRSVSWYQQTPGQGLQFLFEYFSETQRNKGNFPGRFSGRQFSNSRSEMNVSTLELGDSALYLCASSATGLKTYNEQFFGPGTRLTVL.

The chain links TRBV7-8 to TRBJ2-5, with a tentative D call TRBD1 (6 bases). V was shortened by 3 bases and J by 7 bases, with 15 bases between the two germline ends. The CDR3 runs 14 residues. Germline V gene sequence: CDR1 SGHVS, CDR2 FQNEAQ. This CDR3 reads CASSLHRDIGTQYF. The CDR3 DNA is TGTGCCAGCAGCTTGCACAGGGACATTGGGACCCAGTACTTC.

This clone was seen more than once but under ten times. The V and J genes are TRBV28 and TRBJ1-1; D perhaps matches TRBD1 (6 bases). The CDR3 has 16 residues. V dropped 3 bases and J dropped 4 bases, with 18 bases sitting between them. In germline, CDR1 is MDHEN, CDR2 SYDVKM. The CDR3 region is CASSFVQGGLVTEAFF. The CDR3 coding sequence is TGTGCCAGCAGTTTTGTACAGGGCGGGCTGGTCACTGAAGCTTTCTTT.

This chain links TRBV9 with TRBJ2-7, with TRBD1 matching 7 bases. V shed 4 bases and J 4 bases; nucleotides not matched to a gene: 8. The CDR3 contains 14 residues. The germline gives CDR1 SGDLS, CDR2 YYNGEE. The CDR3 DNA is TGTGCCAGCAGCCCCCTTGGACAGGCGTACGAGCAGTACTTC. Translated: CASSPLGQAYEQYF.

With regard to this clone: Other DNA sequences of this sample code for an identical CDR3. The chain joins TRBV5-1 to TRBJ2-5; 8 nucleotides line up with TRBD2. The CDR3 has 15 amino acids. Trimming cost V 0 bases and J 5 bases; bases outside gene matches: 6. The germline V gene encodes CDR1 SGHRS and CDR2 YFSETQ. CDR3 in DNA: TGCGCCAGCAGCTTGGGGCTAGCGGGTCGTGAGACCCAGTACTTC. It specifies CASSLGLAGRETQYF.

In regard to this clone: A single base separates this from a much larger clone, so it may be a read error. Other DNA sequences from this sample encode an identical CDR3 as well. The gene calls are TRBV19 and TRBJ2-2; a weak D match, TRBD1 (5 bases). CDR3 length equals 13 residues. The V end was cut by 9 bases, the J end by 1 base, with 9 bases between. The germline V gene encodes CDR1 LNHDA and CDR2 SQIVND (reference sequence). In nucleotides, the CDR3 is TGTGCCAGCAGTGACAGGAACACCGGGGAGCTGTTTTTT. Translating gives CASSDRNTGELFF.

The J gene is TRBJ1-2, the V gene TRBV29-1; tentatively, D is TRBD1 (5 bases). Germline CDR1 reads SQVTM; CDR2 reads ANQGSEA. CDR3 size: 11 residues. Trimming cost V 7 bases and J 2 bases, with 8 bases left between them. In nucleotides, the CDR3 is TGCAGCGCGGAGGGGAACTATGGCTACACCTTC. Encoded protein: CSAEGNYGYTF.